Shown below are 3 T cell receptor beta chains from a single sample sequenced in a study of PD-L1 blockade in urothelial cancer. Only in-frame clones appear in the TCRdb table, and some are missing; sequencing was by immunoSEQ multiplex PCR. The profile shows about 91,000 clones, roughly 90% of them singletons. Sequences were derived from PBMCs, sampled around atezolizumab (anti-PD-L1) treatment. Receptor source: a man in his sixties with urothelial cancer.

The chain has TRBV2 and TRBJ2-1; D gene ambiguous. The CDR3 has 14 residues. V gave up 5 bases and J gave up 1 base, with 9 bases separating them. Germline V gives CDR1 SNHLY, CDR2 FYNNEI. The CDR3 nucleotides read TGTGCCAGCAGTAAAGACCAGTCCTACAATGAGCAGTTCTTC. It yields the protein CASSKDQSYNEQFF. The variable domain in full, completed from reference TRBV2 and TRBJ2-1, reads EPEVTQTPSHQVTQMGQEVILRCVPISNHLYFYWYRQILGQKVEFLVSFYNNEISEKSEIFDDQFSVERPDGSNFTLKIRSTKLEDSAMYFCASSKDQSYNEQFFGPGTRLTVL.

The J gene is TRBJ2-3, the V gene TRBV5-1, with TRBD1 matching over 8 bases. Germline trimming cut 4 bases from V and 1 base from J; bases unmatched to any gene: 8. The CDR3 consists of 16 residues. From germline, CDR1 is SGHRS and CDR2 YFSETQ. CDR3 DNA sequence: TGCGCCAGCAGCACAGGACAGGGAGGTCGCACAGATACGCAGTATTTT. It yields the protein CASSTGQGGRTDTQYF.

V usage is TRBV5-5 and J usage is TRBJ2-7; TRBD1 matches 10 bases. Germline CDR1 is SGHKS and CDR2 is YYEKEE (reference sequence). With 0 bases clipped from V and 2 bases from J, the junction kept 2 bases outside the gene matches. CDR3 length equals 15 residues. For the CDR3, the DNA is TGTGCCAGCAGCTTGGTGACAGGGGGCCCCTACGAGCAGTACTTC. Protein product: CASSLVTGGPYEQYF.